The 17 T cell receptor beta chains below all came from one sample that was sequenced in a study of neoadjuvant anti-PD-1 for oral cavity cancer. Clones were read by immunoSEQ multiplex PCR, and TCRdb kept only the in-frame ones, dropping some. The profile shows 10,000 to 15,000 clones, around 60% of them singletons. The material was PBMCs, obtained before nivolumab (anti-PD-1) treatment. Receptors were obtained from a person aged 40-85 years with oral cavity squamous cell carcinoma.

The CDR3 DNA sequence: TGTGCCAGCAGCTCGCGGGCCCTTGGCGGGGGAGGGACAGATACGCAGTATTTT. Its translation: CASSSRALGGGGTDTQYF. The J gene is TRBJ2-3, the V gene TRBV9; 7 bases align to TRBD2. The CDR3 consists of 18 residues. Germline V gives CDR1 SGDLS, CDR2 YYNGEE. V shed 4 bases, J shed 3 bases, and the junction held 17 bases outside the gene matches.

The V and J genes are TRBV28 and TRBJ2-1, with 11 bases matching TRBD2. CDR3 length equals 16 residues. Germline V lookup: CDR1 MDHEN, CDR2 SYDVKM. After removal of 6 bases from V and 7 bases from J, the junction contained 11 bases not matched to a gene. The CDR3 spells CASRPPGSGRGNEQFF. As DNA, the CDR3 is TGTGCCAGCAGGCCTCCAGGTAGCGGGAGGGGGAATGAGCAGTTCTTC.

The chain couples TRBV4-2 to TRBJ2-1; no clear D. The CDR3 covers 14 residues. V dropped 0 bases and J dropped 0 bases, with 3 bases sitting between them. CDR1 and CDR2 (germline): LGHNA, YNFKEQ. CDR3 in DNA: TGTGCCAGCAGCCAAGACCTCTCCTACAATGAGCAGTTCTTC. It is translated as CASSQDLSYNEQFF.

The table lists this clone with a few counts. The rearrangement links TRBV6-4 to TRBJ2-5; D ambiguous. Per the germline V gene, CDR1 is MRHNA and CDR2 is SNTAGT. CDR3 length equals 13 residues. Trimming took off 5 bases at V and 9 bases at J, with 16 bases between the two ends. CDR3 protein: CASSSLAESPQYF. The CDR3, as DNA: TGTGCCAGCAGTTCCCTCGCGGAGAGCCCCCAGTACTTC.

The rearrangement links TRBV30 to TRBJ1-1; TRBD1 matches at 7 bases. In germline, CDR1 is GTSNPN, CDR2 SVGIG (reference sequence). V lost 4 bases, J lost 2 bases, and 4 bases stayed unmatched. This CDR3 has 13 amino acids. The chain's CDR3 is CAWNRGVNTEAFF. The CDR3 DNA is TGTGCCTGGAACAGGGGAGTTAACACTGAAGCTTTCTTT.

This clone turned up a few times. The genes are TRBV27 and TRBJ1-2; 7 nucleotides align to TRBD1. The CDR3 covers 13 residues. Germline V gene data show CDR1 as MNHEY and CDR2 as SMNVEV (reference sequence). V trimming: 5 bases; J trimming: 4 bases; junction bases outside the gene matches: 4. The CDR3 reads CASSPGQSYGYTF. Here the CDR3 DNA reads TGTGCCAGCAGTCCGGGACAGTCCTATGGCTACACCTTC.

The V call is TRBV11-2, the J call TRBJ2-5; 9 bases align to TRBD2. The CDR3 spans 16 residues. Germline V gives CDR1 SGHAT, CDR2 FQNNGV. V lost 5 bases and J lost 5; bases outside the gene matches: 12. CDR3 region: CASSRGGALRKETQYF. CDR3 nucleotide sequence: TGTGCCAGCAGCCGCGGGGGGGCCCTCCGGAAGGAGACCCAGTACTTC.

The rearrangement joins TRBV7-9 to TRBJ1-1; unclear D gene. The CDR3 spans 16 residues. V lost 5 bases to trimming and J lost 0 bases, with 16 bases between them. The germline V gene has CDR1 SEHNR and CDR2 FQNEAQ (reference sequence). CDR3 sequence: CASSRVLWELNTEAFF. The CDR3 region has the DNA TGTGCCAGCAGCCGAGTGTTATGGGAATTGAACACTGAAGCTTTCTTT.

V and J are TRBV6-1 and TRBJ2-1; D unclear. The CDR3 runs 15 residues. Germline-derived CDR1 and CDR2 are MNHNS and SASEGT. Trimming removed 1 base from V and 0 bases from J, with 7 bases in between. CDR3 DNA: TGTGCCAGCAGTGAAGGAAGCGTCTCCTACAATGAGCAGTTCTTC. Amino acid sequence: CASSEGSVSYNEQFF.

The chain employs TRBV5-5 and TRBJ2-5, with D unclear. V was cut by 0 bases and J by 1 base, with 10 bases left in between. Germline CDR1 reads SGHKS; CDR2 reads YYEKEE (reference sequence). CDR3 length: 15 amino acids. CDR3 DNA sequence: TGTGCCAGCAGCTTGGTAGCCGGTTCCCAAGAGACCCAGTACTTC. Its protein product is CASSLVAGSQETQYF.

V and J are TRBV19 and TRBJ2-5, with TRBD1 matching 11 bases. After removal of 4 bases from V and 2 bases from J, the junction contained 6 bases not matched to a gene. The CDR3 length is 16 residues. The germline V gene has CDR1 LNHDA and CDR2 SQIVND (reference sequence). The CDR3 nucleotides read TGTGCCAGTAGTACAGGACAGGGGGCTTATCAAGAGACCCAGTACTTC. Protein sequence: CASSTGQGAYQETQYF.

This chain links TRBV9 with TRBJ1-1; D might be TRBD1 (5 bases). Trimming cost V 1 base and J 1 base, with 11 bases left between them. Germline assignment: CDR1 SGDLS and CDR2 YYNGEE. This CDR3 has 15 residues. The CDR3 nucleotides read TGTGCCAGCAGCGTAAGGCAGGGCGGGAACACTGAAGCTTTCTTT. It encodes CASSVRQGGNTEAFF.

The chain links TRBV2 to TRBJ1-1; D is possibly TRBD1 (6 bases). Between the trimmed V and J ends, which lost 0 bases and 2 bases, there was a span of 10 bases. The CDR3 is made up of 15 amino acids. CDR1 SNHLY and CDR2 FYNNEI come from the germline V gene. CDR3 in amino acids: CASSEAGAVNTEAFF. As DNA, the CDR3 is TGTGCCAGCAGTGAAGCGGGGGCGGTAAACACTGAAGCTTTCTTT.

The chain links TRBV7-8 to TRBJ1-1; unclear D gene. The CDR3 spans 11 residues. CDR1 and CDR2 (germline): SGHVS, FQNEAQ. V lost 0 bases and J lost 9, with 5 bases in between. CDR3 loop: CASSLARKAFF. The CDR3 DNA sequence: TGTGCCAGCAGCTTAGCGAGGAAAGCTTTCTTT. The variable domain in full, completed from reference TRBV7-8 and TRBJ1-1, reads GAGVSQSPRYKVAKRGQDVALRCDPISGHVSLFWYQQALGQGPEFLTYFQNEAQLDKSGLPSDRFFAERPEGSVSTLKIQRTQQEDSAVYLCASSLARKAFFGQGTRLTVV.

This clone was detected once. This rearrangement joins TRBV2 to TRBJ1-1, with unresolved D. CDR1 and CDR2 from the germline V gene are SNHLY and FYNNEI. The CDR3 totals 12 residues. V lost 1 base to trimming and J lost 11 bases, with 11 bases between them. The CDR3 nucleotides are TGTGCCAGCAGTGAAGGATCGCTTGGGGCTTTCTTT. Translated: CASSEGSLGAFF.

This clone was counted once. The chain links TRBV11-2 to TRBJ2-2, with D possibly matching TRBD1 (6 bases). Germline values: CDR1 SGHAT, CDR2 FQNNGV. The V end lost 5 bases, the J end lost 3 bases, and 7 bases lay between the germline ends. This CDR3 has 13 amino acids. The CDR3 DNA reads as TGTGCCAGCAGCCGGACAGACACCGGGGAGCTGTTTTTT. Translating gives CASSRTDTGELFF.

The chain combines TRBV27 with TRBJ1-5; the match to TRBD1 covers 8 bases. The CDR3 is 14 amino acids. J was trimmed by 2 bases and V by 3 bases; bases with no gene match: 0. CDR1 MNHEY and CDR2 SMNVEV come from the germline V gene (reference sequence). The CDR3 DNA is TGTGCCAGCAGTTTGGGACAGGGCAATCAGCCCCAGCATTTT. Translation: CASSLGQGNQPQHF.